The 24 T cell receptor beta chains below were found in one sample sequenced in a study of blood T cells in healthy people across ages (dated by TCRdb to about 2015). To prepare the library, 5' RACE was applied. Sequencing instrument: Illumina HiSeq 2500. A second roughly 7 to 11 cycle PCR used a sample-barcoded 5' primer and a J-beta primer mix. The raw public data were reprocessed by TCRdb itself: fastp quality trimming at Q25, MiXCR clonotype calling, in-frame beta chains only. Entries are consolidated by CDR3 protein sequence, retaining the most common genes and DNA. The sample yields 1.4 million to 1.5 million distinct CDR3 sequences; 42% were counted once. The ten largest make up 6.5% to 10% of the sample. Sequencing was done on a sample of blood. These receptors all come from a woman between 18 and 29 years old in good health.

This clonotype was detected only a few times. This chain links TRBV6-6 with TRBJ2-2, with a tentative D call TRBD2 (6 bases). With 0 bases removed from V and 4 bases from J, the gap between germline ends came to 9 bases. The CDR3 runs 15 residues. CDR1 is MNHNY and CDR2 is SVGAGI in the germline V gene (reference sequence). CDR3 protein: CASSYSSGSTGELFF. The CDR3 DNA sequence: TGTGCCAGCAGTTACTCGTCCGGGAGCACCGGGGAGCTGTTTTTT.

This chain's CDR3 is CASTKYRTLNYGYTF. CDR3 coding DNA: TGTGCCAGCACCAAATACCGGACGTTGAACTATGGCTACACCTTC. This rearrangement joins TRBV12-3 or TRBV12-4 to TRBJ1-2; D remains ambiguous. With 7 bases removed from V and 2 bases from J, the gap between germline ends came to 17 bases. The length of the CDR3 is 15 residues.

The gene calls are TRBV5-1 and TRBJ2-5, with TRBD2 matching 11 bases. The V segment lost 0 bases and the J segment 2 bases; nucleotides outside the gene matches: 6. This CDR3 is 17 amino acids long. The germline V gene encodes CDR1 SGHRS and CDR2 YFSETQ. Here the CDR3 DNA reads TGCGCCAGCAGCTTGGTCCTAGCGGGGGGTCATCAAGAGACCCAGTACTTC. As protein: CASSLVLAGGHQETQYF.

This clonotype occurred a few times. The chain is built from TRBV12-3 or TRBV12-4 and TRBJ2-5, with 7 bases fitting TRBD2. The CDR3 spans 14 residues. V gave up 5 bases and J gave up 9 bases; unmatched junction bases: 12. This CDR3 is CASSGLGGLGSQYF. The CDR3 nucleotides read TGTGCCAGCAGTGGATTGGGGGGGTTAGGGTCCCAGTACTTC.

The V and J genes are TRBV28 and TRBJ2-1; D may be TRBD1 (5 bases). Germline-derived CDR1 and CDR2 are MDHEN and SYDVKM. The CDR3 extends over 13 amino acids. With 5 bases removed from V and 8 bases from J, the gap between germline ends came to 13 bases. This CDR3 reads CASSGGHSYEQFF. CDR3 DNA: TGTGCCAGCAGTGGTGGACATAGCTATGAGCAGTTCTTC.

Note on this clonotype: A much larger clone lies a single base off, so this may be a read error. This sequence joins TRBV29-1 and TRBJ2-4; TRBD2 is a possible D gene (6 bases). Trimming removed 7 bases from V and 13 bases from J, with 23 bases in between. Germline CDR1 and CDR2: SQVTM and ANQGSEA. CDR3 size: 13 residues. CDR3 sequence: CSAPPEGRNVQYF. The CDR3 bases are TGCAGCGCACCCCCGGAGGGCAGGAACGTGCAGTACTTC.

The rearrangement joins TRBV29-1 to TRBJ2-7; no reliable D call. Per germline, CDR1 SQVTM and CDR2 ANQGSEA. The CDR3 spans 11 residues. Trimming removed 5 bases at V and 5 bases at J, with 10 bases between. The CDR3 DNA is TGCAGCGTTTTAGAGGTGGACGAGCAGTACTTC. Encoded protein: CSVLEVDEQYF.

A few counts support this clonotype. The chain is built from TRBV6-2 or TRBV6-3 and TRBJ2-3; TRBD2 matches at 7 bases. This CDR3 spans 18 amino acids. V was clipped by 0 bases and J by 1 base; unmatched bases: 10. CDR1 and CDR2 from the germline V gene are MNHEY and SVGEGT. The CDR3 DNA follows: TGTGCCAGCAGTTACTCGAAGCCCGGGAGGTATGGCACAGATACGCAGTATTTT. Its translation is CASSYSKPGRYGTDTQYF.

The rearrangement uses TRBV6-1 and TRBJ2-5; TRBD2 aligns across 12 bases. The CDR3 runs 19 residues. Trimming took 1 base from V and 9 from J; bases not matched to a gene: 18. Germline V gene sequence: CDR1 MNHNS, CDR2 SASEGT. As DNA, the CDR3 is TGTGCCAGCAGTGAAGAGTGGGGGGCTAGCGGGAGGGCCTTGGAGGCCCAGTACTTC. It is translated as CASSEEWGASGRALEAQYF.

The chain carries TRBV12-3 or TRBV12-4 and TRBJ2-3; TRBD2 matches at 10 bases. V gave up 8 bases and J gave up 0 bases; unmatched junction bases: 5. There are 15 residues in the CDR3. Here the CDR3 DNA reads TGTGCCAGCGCCGTAGCGGGGGGAAGCACAGATACGCAGTATTTT. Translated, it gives CASAVAGGSTDTQYF.

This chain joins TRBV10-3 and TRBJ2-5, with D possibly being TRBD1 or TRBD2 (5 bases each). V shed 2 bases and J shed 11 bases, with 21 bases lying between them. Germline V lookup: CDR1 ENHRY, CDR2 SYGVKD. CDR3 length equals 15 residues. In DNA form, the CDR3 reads TGTGCCATCAGTGAGAGTGGGGGACCCTACAATGAGCAGTACTTC. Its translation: CAISESGGPYNEQYF.

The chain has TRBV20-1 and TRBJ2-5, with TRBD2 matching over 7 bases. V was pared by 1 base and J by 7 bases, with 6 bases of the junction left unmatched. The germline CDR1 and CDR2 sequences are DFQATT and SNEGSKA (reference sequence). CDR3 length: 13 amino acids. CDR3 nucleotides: TGCAGTGCTAGAGGTGGACTAGAGGGGACCCAGTACTTC. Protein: CSARGGLEGTQYF.

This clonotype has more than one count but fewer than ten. The CDR3 reads CASSFGSIATNEKLFF. Here the CDR3 DNA reads TGTGCCAGCAGTTTCGGCAGCATCGCAACTAATGAAAAACTGTTTTTT. The chain carries TRBV28 and TRBJ1-4, with no clear D. The CDR3 length is 16 residues. The germline V gene encodes CDR1 MDHEN and CDR2 SYDVKM. V lost 3 bases and J lost 0, with 11 bases in between.

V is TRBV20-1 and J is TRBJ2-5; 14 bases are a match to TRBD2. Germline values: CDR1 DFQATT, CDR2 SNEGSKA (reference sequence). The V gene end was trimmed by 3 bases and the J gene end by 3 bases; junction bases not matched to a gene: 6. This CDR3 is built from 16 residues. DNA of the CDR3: TGCAGTGCTAGCTCTTCGGGACTAGCGGGAGAAGAGACCCAGTACTTC. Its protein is CSASSSGLAGEETQYF.

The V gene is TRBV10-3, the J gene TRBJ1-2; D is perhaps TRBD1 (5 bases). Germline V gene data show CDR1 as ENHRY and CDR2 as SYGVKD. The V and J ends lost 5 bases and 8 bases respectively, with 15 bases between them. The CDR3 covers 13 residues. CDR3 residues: CAISKGTSEGYTF. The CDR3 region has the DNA TGTGCCATCAGTAAAGGGACCAGTGAAGGCTACACCTTC.

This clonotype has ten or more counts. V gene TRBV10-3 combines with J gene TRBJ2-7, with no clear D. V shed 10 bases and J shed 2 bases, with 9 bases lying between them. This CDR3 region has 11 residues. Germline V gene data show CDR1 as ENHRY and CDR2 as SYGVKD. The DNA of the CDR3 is TGTGCCACCCAAGAGACCTACGAGCAGTACTTC. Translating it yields CATQETYEQYF.

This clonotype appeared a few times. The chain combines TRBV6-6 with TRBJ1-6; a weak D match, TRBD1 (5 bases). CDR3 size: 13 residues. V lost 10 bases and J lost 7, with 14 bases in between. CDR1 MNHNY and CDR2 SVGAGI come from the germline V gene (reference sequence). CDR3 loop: CANRRNLNSPLHF. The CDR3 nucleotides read TGTGCCAACAGGCGTAATCTAAATTCACCCCTCCACTTT.

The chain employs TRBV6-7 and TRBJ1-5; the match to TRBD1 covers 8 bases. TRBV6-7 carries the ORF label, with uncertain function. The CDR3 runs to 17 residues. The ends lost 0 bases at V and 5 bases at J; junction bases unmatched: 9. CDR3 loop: CASSYSNRGGTDQPQHF. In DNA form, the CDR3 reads TGTGCCAGCAGTTACTCTAACAGGGGGGGTACGGATCAGCCCCAGCATTTT.

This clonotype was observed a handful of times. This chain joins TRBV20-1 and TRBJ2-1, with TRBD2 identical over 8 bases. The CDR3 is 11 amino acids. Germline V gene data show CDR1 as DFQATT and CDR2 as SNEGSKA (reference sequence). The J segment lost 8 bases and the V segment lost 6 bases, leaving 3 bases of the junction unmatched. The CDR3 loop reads CSATSDYEQFF. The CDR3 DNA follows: TGCAGTGCGACTAGCGATTATGAGCAGTTCTTC.

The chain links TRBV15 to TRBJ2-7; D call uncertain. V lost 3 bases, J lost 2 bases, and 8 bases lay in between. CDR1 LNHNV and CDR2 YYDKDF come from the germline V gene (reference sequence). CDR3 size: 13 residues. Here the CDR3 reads CATSRAFTYEQYF. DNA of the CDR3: TGTGCCACCAGCAGGGCTTTCACCTACGAGCAGTACTTC.

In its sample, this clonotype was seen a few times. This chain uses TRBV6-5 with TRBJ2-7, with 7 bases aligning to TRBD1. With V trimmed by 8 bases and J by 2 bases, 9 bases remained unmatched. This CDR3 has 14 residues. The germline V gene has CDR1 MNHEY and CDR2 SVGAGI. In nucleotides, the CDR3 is TGTGCCAGCGGGAAAGGGGGACAGACCTACGAGCAGTACTTC. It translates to CASGKGGQTYEQYF.

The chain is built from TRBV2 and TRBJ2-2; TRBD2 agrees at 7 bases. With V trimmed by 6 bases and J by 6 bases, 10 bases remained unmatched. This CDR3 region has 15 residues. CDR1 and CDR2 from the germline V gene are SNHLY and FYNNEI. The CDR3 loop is CASRDPGLKAGELFF. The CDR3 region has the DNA TGTGCCAGCAGGGATCCGGGACTAAAGGCCGGGGAGCTGTTTTTT. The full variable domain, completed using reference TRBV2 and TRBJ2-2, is EPEVTQTPSHQVTQMGQEVILRCVPISNHLYFYWYRQILGQKVEFLVSFYNNEISEKSEIFDDQFSVERPDGSNFTLKIRSTKLEDSAMYFCASRDPGLKAGELFFGEGSRLTVL.

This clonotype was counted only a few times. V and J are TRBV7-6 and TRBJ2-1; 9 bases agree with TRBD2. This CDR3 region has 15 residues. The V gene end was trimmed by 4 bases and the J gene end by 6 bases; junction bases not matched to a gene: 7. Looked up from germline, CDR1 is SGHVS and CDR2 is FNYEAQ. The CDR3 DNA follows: TGTGCCAGCAGCTCGGGACTAGCCGGGGCCAATGAGCAGTTCTTC. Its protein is CASSSGLAGANEQFF.

The CDR3 here is CALSLQTGRGGYTF. DNA of the CDR3: TGTGCTCTATCTCTCCAAACAGGGAGAGGTGGCTACACCTTC. The chain employs TRBV6-1 and TRBJ1-2, with TRBD1 as a possible D gene (6 bases). Germline values: CDR1 MNHNS, CDR2 SASEGT. This CDR3 region has 14 residues.